This TCR beta chain was found in a study of regulatory T cells in long-lasting Graves disease. Overall study results and limits: Analysis covered peripheral blood alone, not thyroid tissue. Sample size was small, which may have lowered accuracy.

This clonotype was counted a few times. Its antigen is not known. Trimming shortened V by 5 bases and J by 2 bases, and 12 bases separated the two germline ends. CDR1 is SEHNR and CDR2 is FQNEAQ in the germline V gene (reference sequence). This CDR3 spans 14 amino acids. Time point here: newly diagnosed GD, antithyroid drugs for less than 3 months. PBMC RNA served as the TCR library source. Criteria from the American Thyroid Association guidelines were applied to diagnose Graves' disease. Around 8.2 milliliters of peripheral blood went into EDTA tubes. Arm-PCR of CDR3 regions and iRepertoire HTBI primers were the basis on which TCR beta libraries were built. One entry per CDR3 protein, called by TCRdb with MiXCR from the multiplex PCR reads. The repertoire includes about 470,000 distinct CDR3 sequences, 15% of them detected once, and 16% sits in the top ten. These data were likewise used in another study, on T cells in Graves' hyperthyroidism and ophthalmopathy.

The J gene is TRBJ1-2, the V gene TRBV7-9; D might be TRBD1 (6 bases). The receptor comes from a woman aged 30 to 39 with Graves disease. The sample consisted of peripheral blood mononuclear cells (PBMCs), taken at new diagnosis, from a patient treated with antithyroid drugs. The CDR3: CASSLGTSNYGYTF. The CDR3 DNA reads TGTGCCAGCAGCCTCGGGACATCCAACTATGGCTACACCTTC. The full variable domain, completed using reference TRBV7-9 and TRBJ1-2, is DTGVSQNPRHKITKRGQNVTFRCDPISEHNRLYWYRQTLGQGPEFLTYFQNEAQLEKSRLLSDRFSAERPKGSFSTLEIQRTEQGDSAMYLCASSLGTSNYGYTFGSGTRLTVV.